The present T cell receptor (beta chain) was sequenced within a study of early T cells in non-severe SARS-CoV-2 infection. Ten or more counts support this clonotype. The V gene end was trimmed by 7 bases and the J gene end by 1 base; junction bases not matched to a gene: 20. The CDR3 is 19 residues long. Germline V gene sequence: CDR1 SGDLS, CDR2 YYNGEE. TCRdb analysed the 5' RACE reads with MiXCR anew, one entry per CDR3 protein. Of some 70,000 distinct CDR3 sequences in the sample, roughly 5% are singletons; the top ten hold approximately 5%. The sequence derives from an adult who was a healthcare worker with PCR-confirmed SARS-CoV-2 infection or an uninfected control (not recorded which). This chain joins TRBV9 and TRBJ1-5; 7 bases fit TRBD1. The sample consisted of whole blood. The CDR3 DNA sequence: TGTGCCAGCTTCTACCACAGGGGAAGGCCCTATTTAAGCAATCAGCCCCAGCATTTT. Protein sequence: CASFYHRGRPYLSNQPQHF.